Presented here are 18 T cell receptor beta chains from one specimen sequenced in a study of blood T cell repertoires in COVID-19. Only in-frame clones appear in the TCRdb table, and some are missing; sequencing was by immunoSEQ multiplex PCR. This table holds around 150,000 clones, 80% to 85% found once. What was sequenced was peripheral blood. The receptors were gathered from a woman aged 60 to 75 with acute or convalescent COVID-19.

The chain has TRBV27 and TRBJ2-3; D is possibly TRBD2 (6 bases). V was pared by 5 bases and J by 1 base, with 19 bases between. The length of the CDR3 is 17 residues. CDR1 and CDR2 from the germline V gene are MNHEY and SMNVEV (reference sequence). The CDR3 nucleotides are TGTGCCAGCAGTATAACTGGGGGGTTCTGGGGCACAGATACGCAGTATTTT. It encodes CASSITGGFWGTDTQYF.

The V gene is TRBV7-2, the J gene TRBJ2-7; unclear D gene. Trimming pared 5 bases from V and 2 bases from J, leaving 7 bases between. Germline values: CDR1 SGHTA, CDR2 FQGNSA. The CDR3 is made up of 12 amino acids. The CDR3 region is CASSPQTYEQYF. CDR3 DNA sequence: TGTGCCAGCAGCCCTCAGACCTACGAGCAGTACTTC.

The rearrangement uses TRBV18 and TRBJ1-3; D is ambiguous. The CDR3 sequence is 14 residues long. Between the trimmed V and J ends, which lost 6 bases and 1 base, there was a span of 10 bases. Germline V CDR1 and CDR2: KGHSH, LQKENI. The CDR3 sequence is CASSEAVSGNTIYF. CDR3 nucleotides: TGTGCCAGCTCCGAGGCGGTTTCTGGAAACACCATATATTTT.

The rearrangement joins TRBV6-5 to TRBJ1-3, with TRBD1 matching over 9 bases. The CDR3 length is 14 residues. Per the germline V gene, CDR1 is MNHEY and CDR2 is SVGAGI. V was clipped by 6 bases and J by 7 bases; unmatched bases: 7. CDR3 in amino acids: CASRPQGARNTIYF. CDR3 sequence (DNA): TGTGCCAGCAGGCCACAGGGGGCGAGGAACACCATATATTTT.

This chain uses TRBV6-1 with TRBJ2-3, with D possibly TRBD2 on 5 matching bases. In germline, CDR1 is MNHNS, CDR2 SASEGT. V dropped 3 bases and J dropped 4 bases, with 8 bases sitting between them. The CDR3 is 13 residues long. CDR3 region: CASSDRGPDTQYF. The DNA for the CDR3 is TGTGCCAGCAGTGATAGAGGGCCAGATACGCAGTATTTT.

This clone appeared once. This chain uses TRBV9 with TRBJ1-5; 10 nucleotides align to TRBD1. With 2 bases clipped from V and 7 bases from J, the junction kept 6 bases outside the gene matches. Looked up from germline, CDR1 is SGDLS and CDR2 is YYNGEE. The CDR3 loop spans 15 amino acids. In nucleotides, the CDR3 is TGTGCCAGCAGCGTGACAGGGGGCGCTGGACAGCCCCAGCATTTT. This codes for CASSVTGGAGQPQHF.

The rearrangement uses TRBV6-5 and TRBJ1-4; 9 positions agree with TRBD1. The CDR3 has 15 amino acids. Germline V lookup: CDR1 MNHEY, CDR2 SVGAGI. V lost 4 bases, J lost 7 bases, and 7 bases stayed unmatched. In DNA form, the CDR3 reads TGTGCCAGCAGTTCCCGGGACAGGGTGGCTGAAAAACTGTTTTTT. Translation gives CASSSRDRVAEKLFF.

The chain recombines TRBV5-1 with TRBJ2-1, with 8 bases matching TRBD2. This CDR3 has 15 amino acids. From germline, CDR1 is SGHRS and CDR2 YFSETQ. The junction had 6 bases not matched to a gene; V was cut back by 0 bases and J by 7 bases. This CDR3 is CASSLGPAGVNEQFF. The CDR3 bases are TGCGCCAGCAGCTTGGGGCCAGCGGGAGTTAATGAGCAGTTCTTC.

The V gene is TRBV6-5, the J gene TRBJ2-3; maybe TRBD2 (6 bases). The CDR3 totals 14 residues. CDR1 and CDR2 from the germline V gene are MNHEY and SVGAGI. Between the trimmed V and J ends, which lost 5 bases and 4 bases, there was a span of 13 bases. CDR3 amino acids: CASSPPRGSDTQYF. CDR3 DNA sequence: TGTGCCAGCAGTCCCCCTCGGGGGTCAGATACGCAGTATTTT.

This CDR3 reads CASSLAEGQPQHF. CDR3 nucleotides: TGTGCCAGCAGTTTAGCCGAGGGCCAGCCCCAGCATTTT. The V and J genes are TRBV12-3 or TRBV12-4 and TRBJ1-5; D not resolved. The CDR3 has 13 amino acids. Deletions cut 0 bases from V and 7 bases from J, with 7 bases between.

The chain uses TRBV11-3 and TRBJ2-1; 7 bases agree with TRBD2. Germline V gene lookup returns CDR1 SGHNT and CDR2 YENEEA. This CDR3 spans 13 amino acids. V shed 1 base and J 10 bases; nucleotides not matched to a gene: 4. The CDR3 region has the DNA TGTGCCAGCAGCTTAGGGCGGGAGACGGAGCAGTTCTTC. It is translated as CASSLGRETEQFF.

CDR3 amino acids: CASSPTRVTDEKLFF. The CDR3 coding sequence is TGTGCCAGCTCACCAACTAGGGTGACGGATGAAAAACTGTTTTTT. The chain is built from TRBV18 and TRBJ1-4; no reliable D call. The V end was cut by 2 bases, the J end by 6 bases, with 13 bases between. This CDR3 comprises 15 residues. The germline V gene has CDR1 KGHSH and CDR2 LQKENI.

This clone was seen more than once but under ten times. This chain uses TRBV15 with TRBJ1-5; D unresolved. V shed 0 bases and J shed 3 bases, with 9 bases lying between them. This CDR3 contains 15 residues. The germline CDR1 and CDR2 sequences are LNHNV and YYDKDF (reference sequence). The DNA of the CDR3 is TGTGCCACCAGCAGAGATTCCACTAACAATCAGCCCCAGCATTTT. Translation gives CATSRDSTNNQPQHF.

Concerning this clone: The DNA is left out, because the CDR3 cannot be placed on it with certainty; the CDR3 is given as TCRdb lists it. The chain couples TRBV19 to TRBJ1-3; TRBD1 is taken as the D call from the table, unchecked against the DNA. Germline V gene sequence: CDR1 LNHDA, CDR2 SQIVND (reference sequence). A total of 15 residues make up the CDR3, ends included. The CDR3 loop reads CASTSEGAVGNTIYF.

The CDR3 loop is CSVDRGLGNTEAFF. DNA for the CDR3: TGCAGCGTTGATAGGGGCCTAGGGAACACTGAAGCTTTCTTT. J is TRBJ1-1 and V is TRBV29-1, with D perhaps matching TRBD1 (5 bases). The CDR3 covers 14 residues. Trimming took off 3 bases at V and 1 base at J, with 12 bases between the two ends. In germline, CDR1 is SQVTM, CDR2 ANQGSEA.

The chain uses TRBV7-3 and TRBJ2-5, with D perhaps TRBD2 (5 bases). Germline loops: CDR1 SGHTA, CDR2 FQGTGA. The ends were cut back, 3 bases at V and 2 bases at J, with 7 bases in the middle. The CDR3 contains 13 residues. The CDR3 spells CASSLGAQETQYF. CDR3 in DNA: TGTGCCAGCAGCTTGGGAGCTCAAGAGACCCAGTACTTC.

This chain uses TRBV27 with TRBJ2-2, with TRBD2 matching 8 bases. CDR3 size: 16 residues. Trimming took 1 base from V and 3 from J; bases not matched to a gene: 4. In germline, CDR1 is MNHEY, CDR2 SMNVEV (reference sequence). The CDR3 loop reads CASSLYGGLDTGELFF. As DNA, the CDR3 is TGTGCCAGCAGTTTATACGGGGGACTAGACACCGGGGAGCTGTTTTTT.

This chain connects TRBV5-1 to TRBJ1-1, with D maybe TRBD1 (5 bases). The CDR3 covers 15 residues. V was shortened by 3 bases and J by 1 base, with 13 bases between the two germline ends. The germline gives CDR1 SGHRS, CDR2 YFSETQ. The chain's CDR3 is CASSSRERGNTEAFF. In DNA form, the CDR3 reads TGCGCCAGCAGCTCCAGGGAAAGGGGGAACACTGAAGCTTTCTTT.